This TCR beta chain was identified during a study of identical twins. Whole-study findings and limits: High-abundance cord blood beta clonotypes had fewer insertions; memory repertoires showed none. When twins shared out-of-frame alpha sequences, those sequences had excess low generation probability. Interpretation of the results relied on cross-sectional statistical analysis and not on following the same donors.

This clonotype was recorded at least ten times. Its antigen remains unidentified. TCRdb re-analysed the 5' RACE reads in MiXCR, keeping a single row per CDR3 protein. Of 700,000 or so distinct CDR3 sequences in the sample, 8.5% to 9% are singletons; the top ten hold roughly 0.97%. The germline CDR1 and CDR2 sequences are SGHRS and YFSETQ. Germline trimming cut 3 bases from V and 0 bases from J; bases unmatched to any gene: 9. CDR3 size: 18 residues. The same data also contributed to another study, on yellow fever vaccine responses in identical twins.

The sequence derives from a young woman in good health. This chain connects TRBV5-1 to TRBJ2-4; 10 bases are a match to TRBD1. Sequences were obtained from PBMCs. For the CDR3, the DNA is TGCGCCAGCAGCTACAGGACAGGGGGAATCAGAGCCAAAAACATTCAGTACTTC. Its translation is CASSYRTGGIRAKNIQYF.